Listed below are T cell receptor beta chains from one sample, sequenced in a study of cytomegalovirus exposure and HLA in healthy donors. Libraries were prepared by immunoSEQ multiplex PCR; TCRdb keeps only in-frame clonotypes and omits some of them. Here the sample table reports roughly 76,000 clones. Material: PBMCs. Every receptor here comes from a female donor in good health and CMV-seropositive. CDR3s include the opening cysteine and the closing phenylalanine or tryptophan. The order of the fields is V gene, D gene, J gene, CDR3 protein, CDR3 DNA. D genes are given only for firm matches.

v_gene: TRBV6-6
d_gene: .
j_gene: TRBJ1-1
CDR3aa: CASSYGALNTEAFF
CDR3nt: TGTGCCAGCAGTTACGGAGCCTTGAACACTGAAGCTTTCTTT

v_gene: TRBV28
d_gene: .
j_gene: TRBJ2-3
CDR3aa: CASSFGQISTDTQYF
CDR3nt: TGTGCCAGCAGTTTTGGGCAGATTAGCACAGATACGCAGTATTTT

v_gene: TRBV6-5
d_gene: TRBD2
j_gene: TRBJ2-7
CDR3aa: CASSLLAGSAYEQYF
CDR3nt: TGTGCCAGCAGCCTGTTAGCGGGGAGCGCCTACGAGCAGTACTTC

v_gene: TRBV10-3
d_gene: .
j_gene: TRBJ1-2
CDR3aa: CAISEPGGIRSYTF
CDR3nt: TGTGCCATCAGTGAGCCGGGGGGCATTCGCAGCTACACCTTC

v_gene: TRBV18
d_gene: TRBD2
j_gene: TRBJ2-1
CDR3aa: CASSPSSGEGQFF
CDR3nt: TGTGCCAGCTCACCATCTAGCGGGGAGGGTCAGTTCTTC

v_gene: TRBV7-2
d_gene: .
j_gene: TRBJ2-4
CDR3aa: CASSLLTGLLAKNIQYF
CDR3nt: TGTGCCAGCAGCTTACTCACAGGGCTGCTAGCCAAAAACATTCAGTACTTC

v_gene: TRBV7-3
d_gene: TRBD1
j_gene: TRBJ2-2
CDR3aa: CASSKNRDRGFFNPGELFF
CDR3nt: TGTGCCAGCAGCAAAAACCGGGACAGGGGCTTTTTTAATCCCGGGGAGCTGTTTTTT

v_gene: TRBV4-1
d_gene: .
j_gene: TRBJ1-1
CDR3aa: CASSRPGTSNTEAFF
CDR3nt: TGCGCCAGCAGCCGCCCCGGGACATCGAACACTGAAGCTTTCTTT

v_gene: TRBV15
d_gene: TRBD2
j_gene: TRBJ2-7
CDR3aa: CATSRGAGEGAYEQYF
CDR3nt: TGTGCCACCAGCAGAGGGGCCGGGGAGGGCGCCTACGAGCAGTACTTC

v_gene: TRBV6-1
d_gene: TRBD1
j_gene: TRBJ1-5
CDR3aa: CASSDSGQGAFSQPQHF
CDR3nt: TGTGCCAGCAGTGATTCGGGACAGGGGGCTTTTAGTCAGCCCCAGCATTTT

v_gene: TRBV6-4
d_gene: .
j_gene: TRBJ2-2
CDR3aa: CASSVGGSTGELFF
CDR3nt: TGTGCCAGCAGTGTAGGAGGGTCTACCGGGGAGCTGTTTTTT

v_gene: TRBV4-1
d_gene: .
j_gene: TRBJ1-2
CDR3aa: CASSQDRVTDYGYTF
CDR3nt: TGCGCCAGCAGCCAAGACAGGGTAACGGACTATGGCTACACCTTC

v_gene: TRBV6-5
d_gene: .
j_gene: TRBJ1-2
CDR3aa: CASSPEGRTNYGYTF
CDR3nt: TGTGCCAGCAGTCCCGAGGGTCGGACTAACTATGGCTACACCTTC

v_gene: TRBV5-1
d_gene: TRBD2
j_gene: TRBJ2-5
CDR3aa: CASSSAPGGETQYF
CDR3nt: TGCGCCAGCAGCTCTGCCCCGGGGGGAGAGACCCAGTACTTC

v_gene: TRBV7-9
d_gene: TRBD2
j_gene: TRBJ2-1
CDR3aa: CASSPPGAGGPNEQFF
CDR3nt: TGTGCCAGCAGCCCGCCCGGAGCGGGGGGGCCCAATGAGCAGTTCTTC

v_gene: TRBV6-5
d_gene: .
j_gene: TRBJ1-3
CDR3aa: CASRATGSSGNTIYF
CDR3nt: TGTGCCAGCAGGGCAACAGGGAGCTCTGGAAACACCATATATTTT

v_gene: TRBV7-3
d_gene: TRBD1
j_gene: TRBJ2-1
CDR3aa: CASSSRQGGSYNEQFF
CDR3nt: TGTGCCAGCAGCTCCCGACAGGGGGGCTCCTACAATGAGCAGTTCTTC

v_gene: TRBV6-5
d_gene: TRBD1
j_gene: TRBJ2-7
CDR3aa: CASSYSGTGSYEQYF
CDR3nt: TGTGCCAGCAGTTACTCCGGGACAGGGTCCTACGAGCAGTACTTC

v_gene: TRBV27
d_gene: .
j_gene: TRBJ1-2
CDR3aa: CASSKNGEDGGYTF
CDR3nt: TGTGCCAGCAGTAAAAATGGAGAGGATGGTGGCTACACCTTC

v_gene: TRBV2
d_gene: .
j_gene: TRBJ1-2
CDR3aa: CASSADTAGYTF
CDR3nt: TGTGCCAGCAGTGCGGACACGGCTGGCTACACCTTC

v_gene: TRBV7-6
d_gene: .
j_gene: TRBJ1-1
CDR3aa: CASSSREGRTEAFF
CDR3nt: TGTGCCAGCAGCTCCAGGGAGGGTCGCACTGAAGCTTTCTTT

v_gene: TRBV5-1
d_gene: TRBD1
j_gene: TRBJ2-7
CDR3aa: CASSIGTGTAYEQYF
CDR3nt: TGCGCCAGCAGCATAGGGACAGGGACCGCCTACGAGCAGTACTTC

v_gene: TRBV28
d_gene: .
j_gene: TRBJ1-4
CDR3aa: CASSPGGGVYEKLFF
CDR3nt: TGTGCCAGCAGCCCGGGGGGGGGTGTCTATGAAAAACTGTTTTTT

v_gene: TRBV19
d_gene: TRBD2
j_gene: TRBJ2-1
CDR3aa: CASSTTSGPYNEQFF
CDR3nt: TGTGCCAGTAGTACCACTAGCGGACCCTACAATGAGCAGTTCTTC

v_gene: TRBV7-9
d_gene: .
j_gene: TRBJ1-5
CDR3aa: CASSLEPNPNRESQPQHF
CDR3nt: TGTGCCAGCAGCTTAGAACCGAACCCGAACAGGGAATCTCAGCCCCAGCATTTT

v_gene: TRBV29-1
d_gene: .
j_gene: TRBJ1-1
CDR3aa: CSVEEDSFFEAFF
CDR3nt: TGCAGCGTCGAGGAGGATTCTTTCTTCGAAGCTTTCTTT

v_gene: TRBV15
d_gene: TRBD1
j_gene: TRBJ1-3
CDR3aa: CATSREWSGGNTIYF
CDR3nt: TGTGCCACCAGCAGAGAATGGTCAGGGGGCAACACCATATATTTT

v_gene: TRBV28
d_gene: TRBD1
j_gene: TRBJ1-1
CDR3aa: CASSYQGVGTEAFF
CDR3nt: TGTGCCAGCAGTTATCAGGGGGTTGGCACTGAAGCTTTCTTT